Here is one TCR beta chain with its context. This sample stems from a study of shared clonotypes between healthy human individuals. The germline V gene has CDR1 MDHEN and CDR2 SYDVKM. The CDR3 runs to 15 residues. Trimming stripped 8 bases from V and 0 bases from J, with 14 bases between. In the authors' workflow: As immunoSEQ supplied junction-only sequences (without quality scores), filtering differed. Produced via immunoSEQ multiplex PCR; TCRdb's table is partial and in-frame only. That table is the source of V, J and clone size, and D and trimming were worked out from the DNA. The sample shows about 2.5 million clones, about 90% of them seen only once. Every donor was a Caucasian adult from Nashville, Tennessee.

Specimen: naive CD4+ T cells from PBMCs. Regarding subset: CD45RA+ positively selected. The chain is built from TRBV28 and TRBJ1-3, with TRBD1 as a possible D gene (5 bases). The TCR comes from a man between 18 and 29 years old in good health. Some clones in this sample may be carry-over from other donors' samples. CDR3 sequence: CASEVGGPSGNTIYF. The CDR3 DNA sequence: TGTGCCAGCGAAGTGGGGGGTCCCTCTGGAAACACCATATATTTT.